The T cell receptor beta chain under discussion was sequenced for a study of blood T cell repertoires in COVID-19. Overall study: Collection of acute and convalescent COVID-19 samples took place in the United States, Italy and Spain. The analysed material was cDNA or gDNA that came from T cells, B-cell-depleted T cells, or PBMCs.

Germline V gives CDR1 SGHTA, CDR2 FQGNSA. The CDR3 has 15 residues. Trimming took off 0 bases at V and 3 bases at J, with 9 bases between the two ends. In the source study's methods: Estimated nucleated cell counts came from reference gene primer amplification. The protocol was immunoSEQ multiplex PCR, while the TCRdb copy is restricted to in-frame clones and leaves out a portion. From that table come the V and J calls and clone size; the DNA was used to work out D and trimming. The sample consists of fewer than 250,000 clones, 88% of them appearing once. The specimen was peripheral blood. This sequence originates from a human donor in a cohort sampled during active COVID-19. The chain combines TRBV7-2 with TRBJ2-1, with D tentatively TRBD2 (6 bases). DNA of the CDR3: TGTGCCAGCAGCTTAGCGGGAGGCTTCTACAATGAGCAGTTCTTC. Residues: CASSLAGGFYNEQFF.